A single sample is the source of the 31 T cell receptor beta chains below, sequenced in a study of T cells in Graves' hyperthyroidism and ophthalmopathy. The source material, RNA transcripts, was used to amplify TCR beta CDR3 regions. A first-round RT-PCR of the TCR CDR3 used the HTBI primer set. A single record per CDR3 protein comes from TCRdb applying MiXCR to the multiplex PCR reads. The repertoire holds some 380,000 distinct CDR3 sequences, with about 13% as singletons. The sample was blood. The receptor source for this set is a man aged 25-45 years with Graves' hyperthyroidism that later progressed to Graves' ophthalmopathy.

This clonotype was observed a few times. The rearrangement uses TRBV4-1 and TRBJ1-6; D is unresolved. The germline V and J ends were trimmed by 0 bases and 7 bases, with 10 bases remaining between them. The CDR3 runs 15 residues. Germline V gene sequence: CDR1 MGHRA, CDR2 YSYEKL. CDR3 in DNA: TGCGCCAGCAGCCAAGAAACTCCCCCAAATTCACCCCTCCACTTT. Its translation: CASSQETPPNSPLHF.

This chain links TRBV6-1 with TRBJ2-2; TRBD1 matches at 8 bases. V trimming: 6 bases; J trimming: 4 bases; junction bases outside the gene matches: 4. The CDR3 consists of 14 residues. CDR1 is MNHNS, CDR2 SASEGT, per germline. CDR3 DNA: TGTGCCAGCAGGGACAGGGTTTCCACCGGGGAGCTGTTTTTT. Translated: CASRDRVSTGELFF.

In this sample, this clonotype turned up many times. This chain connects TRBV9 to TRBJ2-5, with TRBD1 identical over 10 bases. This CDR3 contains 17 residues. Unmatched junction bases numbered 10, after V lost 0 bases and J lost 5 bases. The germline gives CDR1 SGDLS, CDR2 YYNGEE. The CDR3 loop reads CASSVGPGQGNQETQYF. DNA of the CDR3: TGTGCCAGCAGCGTAGGCCCGGGACAGGGGAATCAGGAGACCCAGTACTTC. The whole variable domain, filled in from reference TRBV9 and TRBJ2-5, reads DSGVTQTPKHLITATGQRVTLRCSPRSGDLSVYWYQQSLDQGLQFLIQYYNGEERAKGNILERFSAQQFPDLHSELNLSSLELGDSALYFCASSVGPGQGNQETQYFGPGTRLLVL.

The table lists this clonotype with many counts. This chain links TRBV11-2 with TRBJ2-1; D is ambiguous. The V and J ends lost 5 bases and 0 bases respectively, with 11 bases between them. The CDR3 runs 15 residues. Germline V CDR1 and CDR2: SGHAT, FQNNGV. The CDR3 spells CASSPGFSSYNEQFF. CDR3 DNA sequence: TGTGCCAGCAGCCCCGGGTTTAGCTCCTACAATGAGCAGTTCTTC.

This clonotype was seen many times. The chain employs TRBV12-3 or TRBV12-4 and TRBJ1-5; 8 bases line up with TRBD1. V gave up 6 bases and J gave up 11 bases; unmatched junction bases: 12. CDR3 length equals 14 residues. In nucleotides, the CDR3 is TGTGCCAGCAGGCCCCTACAGGGGGGATCTGCCCAGCATTTT. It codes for CASRPLQGGSAQHF.

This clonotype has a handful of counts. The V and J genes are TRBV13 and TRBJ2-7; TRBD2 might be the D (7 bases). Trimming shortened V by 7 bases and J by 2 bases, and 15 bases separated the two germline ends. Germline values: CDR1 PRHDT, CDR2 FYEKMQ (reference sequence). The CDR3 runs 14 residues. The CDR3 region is CASTPRGAAYEQYF. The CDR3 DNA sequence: TGTGCCAGCACCCCCCGGGGGGCGGCCTACGAGCAGTACTTC. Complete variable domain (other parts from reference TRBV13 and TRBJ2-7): AAGVIQSPRHLIKEKRETATLKCYPIPRHDTVYWYQQGPGQDPQFLISFYEKMQSDKGSIPDRFSAQQFSDYHSELNMSSLELGDSALYFCASTPRGAAYEQYFGPGTRLTVT.

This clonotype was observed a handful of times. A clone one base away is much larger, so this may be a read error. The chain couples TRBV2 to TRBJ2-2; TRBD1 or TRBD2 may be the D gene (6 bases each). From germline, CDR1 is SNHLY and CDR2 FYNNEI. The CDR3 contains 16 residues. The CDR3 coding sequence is TGTGCCAGCAGTGAATGGGGAGGCGGGGACACCGGGGGGCTGTTTTTT. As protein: CASSEWGGGDTGGLFF.

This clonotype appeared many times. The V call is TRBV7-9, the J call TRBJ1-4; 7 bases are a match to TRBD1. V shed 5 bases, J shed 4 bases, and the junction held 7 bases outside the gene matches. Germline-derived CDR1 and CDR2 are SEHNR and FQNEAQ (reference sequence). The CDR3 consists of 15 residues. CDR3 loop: CASSLRDSGNEKLFF. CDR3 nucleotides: TGTGCCAGCAGCCTCCGGGACAGCGGTAATGAAAAACTGTTTTTT. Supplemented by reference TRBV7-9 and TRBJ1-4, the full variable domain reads DTGVSQNPRHKITKRGQNVTFRCDPISEHNRLYWYRQTLGQGPEFLTYFQNEAQLEKSRLLSDRFSAERPKGSFSTLEIQRTEQGDSAMYLCASSLRDSGNEKLFFGSGTQLSVL.

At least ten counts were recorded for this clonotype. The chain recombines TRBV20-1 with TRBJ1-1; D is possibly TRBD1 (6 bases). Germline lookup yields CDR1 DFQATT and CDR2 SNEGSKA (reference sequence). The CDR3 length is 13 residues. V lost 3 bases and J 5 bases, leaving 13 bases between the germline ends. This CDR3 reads CSASADSGTEAFF. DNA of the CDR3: TGCAGTGCTAGCGCGGACAGCGGAACTGAAGCTTTCTTT.

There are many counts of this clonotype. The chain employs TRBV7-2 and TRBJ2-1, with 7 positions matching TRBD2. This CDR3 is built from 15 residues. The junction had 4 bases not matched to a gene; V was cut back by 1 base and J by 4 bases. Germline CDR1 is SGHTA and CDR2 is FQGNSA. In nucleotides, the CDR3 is TGTGCCAGCAGCTTAGGGGGGGGGGTTTACAATGAGCAGTTCTTC. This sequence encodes CASSLGGGVYNEQFF.

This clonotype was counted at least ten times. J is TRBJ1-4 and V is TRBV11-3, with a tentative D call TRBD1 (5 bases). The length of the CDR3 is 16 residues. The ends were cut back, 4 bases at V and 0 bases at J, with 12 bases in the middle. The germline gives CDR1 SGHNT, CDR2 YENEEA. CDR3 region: CASSSWDVATNEKLFF. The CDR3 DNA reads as TGTGCCAGCAGCTCCTGGGACGTTGCAACTAATGAAAAACTGTTTTTT.

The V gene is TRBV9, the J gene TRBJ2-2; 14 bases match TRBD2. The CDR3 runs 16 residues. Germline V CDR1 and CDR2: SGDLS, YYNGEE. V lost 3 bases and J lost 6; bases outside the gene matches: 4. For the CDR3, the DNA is TGTGCCAGCAGCGACCGACTAGCGGGGGGGCCCGGGGAGCTGTTTTTT. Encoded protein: CASSDRLAGGPGELFF. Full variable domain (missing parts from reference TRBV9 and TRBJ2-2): DSGVTQTPKHLITATGQRVTLRCSPRSGDLSVYWYQQSLDQGLQFLIQYYNGEERAKGNILERFSAQQFPDLHSELNLSSLELGDSALYFCASSDRLAGGPGELFFGEGSRLTVL.

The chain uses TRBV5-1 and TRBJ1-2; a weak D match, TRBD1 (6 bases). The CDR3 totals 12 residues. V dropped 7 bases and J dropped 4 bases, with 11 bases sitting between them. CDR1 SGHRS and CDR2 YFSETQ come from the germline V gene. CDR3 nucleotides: TGCGCCAGCGGGGACACTGGCTATGGCTACACCTTC. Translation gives CASGDTGYGYTF.

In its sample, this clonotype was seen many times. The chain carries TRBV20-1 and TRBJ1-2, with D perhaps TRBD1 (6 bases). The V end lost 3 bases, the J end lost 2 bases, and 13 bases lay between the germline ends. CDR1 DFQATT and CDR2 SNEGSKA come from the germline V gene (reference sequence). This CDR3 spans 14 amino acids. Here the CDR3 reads CSARGAGTNYGYTF. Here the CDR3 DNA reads TGCAGTGCTAGGGGGGCCGGGACAAACTATGGCTACACCTTC.

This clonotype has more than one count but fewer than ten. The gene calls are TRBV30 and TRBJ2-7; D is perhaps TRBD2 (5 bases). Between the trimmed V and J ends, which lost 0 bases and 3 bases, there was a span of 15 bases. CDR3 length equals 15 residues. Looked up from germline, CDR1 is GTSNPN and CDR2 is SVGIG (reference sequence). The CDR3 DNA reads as TGTGCCTGGAGTGTATTGAGTGCGGGCTACTACGAGCAGTACTTC. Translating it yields CAWSVLSAGYYEQYF. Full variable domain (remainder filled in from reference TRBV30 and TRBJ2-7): SQTIHQWPATLVQPVGSPLSLECTVEGTSNPNLYWYRQAAGRGLQLLFYSVGIGQISSEVPQNLSASRPQDRQFILSSKKLLLSDSGFYLCAWSVLSAGYYEQYFGPGTRLTVT.

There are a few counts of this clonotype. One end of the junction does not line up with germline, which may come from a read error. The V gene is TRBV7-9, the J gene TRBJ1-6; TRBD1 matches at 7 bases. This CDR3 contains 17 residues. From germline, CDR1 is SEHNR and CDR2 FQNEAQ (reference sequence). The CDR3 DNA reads TGTGCCAGCAGCCGCCTGGGACAGAGCTCCTATAATTCATCCCTCCACTTT. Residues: CASSRLGQSSYNSSLHF.

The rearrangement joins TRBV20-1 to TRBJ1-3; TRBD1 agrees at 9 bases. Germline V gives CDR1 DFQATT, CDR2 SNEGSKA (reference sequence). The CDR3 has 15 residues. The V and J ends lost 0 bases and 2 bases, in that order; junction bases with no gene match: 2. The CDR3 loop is CSARDRTGAGNTIYF. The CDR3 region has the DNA TGCAGTGCTAGAGACCGGACAGGGGCTGGAAACACCATATATTTT.

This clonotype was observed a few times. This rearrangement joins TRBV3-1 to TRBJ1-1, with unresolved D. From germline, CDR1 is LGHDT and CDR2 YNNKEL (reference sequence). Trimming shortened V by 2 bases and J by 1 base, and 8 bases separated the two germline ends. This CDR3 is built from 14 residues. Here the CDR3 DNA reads TGTGCCAGCAGCCAATACCGGACGAACACTGAAGCTTTCTTT. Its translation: CASSQYRTNTEAFF.

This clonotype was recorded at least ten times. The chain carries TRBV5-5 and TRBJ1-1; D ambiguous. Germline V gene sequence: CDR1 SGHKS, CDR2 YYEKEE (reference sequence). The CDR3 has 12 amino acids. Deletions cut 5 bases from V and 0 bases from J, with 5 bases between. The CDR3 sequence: CASSFVNTEAFF. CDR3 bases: TGTGCCAGCAGTTTTGTGAACACTGAAGCTTTCTTT. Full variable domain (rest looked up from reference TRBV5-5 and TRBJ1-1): DAGVTQSPTHLIKTRGQQVTLRCSPISGHKSVSWYQQVLGQGPQFIFQYYEKEERGRGNFPDRFSARQFPNYSSELNVNALLLGDSALYLCASSFVNTEAFFGQGTRLTVV.

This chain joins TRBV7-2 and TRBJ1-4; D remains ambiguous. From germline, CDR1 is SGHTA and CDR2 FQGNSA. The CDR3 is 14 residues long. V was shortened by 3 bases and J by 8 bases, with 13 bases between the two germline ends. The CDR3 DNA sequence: TGTGCCAGCAGCTTTTCCGTCCCCCCCGAAAAACTGTTTTTT. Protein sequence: CASSFSVPPEKLFF.

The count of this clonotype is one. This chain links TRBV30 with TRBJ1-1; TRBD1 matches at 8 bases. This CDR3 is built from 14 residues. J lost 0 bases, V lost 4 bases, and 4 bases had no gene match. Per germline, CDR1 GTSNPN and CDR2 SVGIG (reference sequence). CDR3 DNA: TGTGCCTGGACGCTGACAGGGGTGAACACTGAAGCTTTCTTT. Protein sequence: CAWTLTGVNTEAFF.

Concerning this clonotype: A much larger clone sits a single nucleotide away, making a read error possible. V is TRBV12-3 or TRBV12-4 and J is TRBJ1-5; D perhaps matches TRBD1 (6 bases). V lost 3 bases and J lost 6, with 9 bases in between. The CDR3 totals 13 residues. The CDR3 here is CASSFADSQPQHF. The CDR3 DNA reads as TGTGCCAGCAGTTTCGCGGACAGTCAGCCCCAGCATTTT.

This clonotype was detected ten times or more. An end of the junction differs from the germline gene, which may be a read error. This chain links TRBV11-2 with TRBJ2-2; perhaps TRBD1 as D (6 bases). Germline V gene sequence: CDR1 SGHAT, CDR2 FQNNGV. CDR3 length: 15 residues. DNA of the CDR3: TGTGCCAGCACCCCCATTACAGGGAACGCCGGGGAGCTGTTTTTT. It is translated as CASTPITGNAGELFF.

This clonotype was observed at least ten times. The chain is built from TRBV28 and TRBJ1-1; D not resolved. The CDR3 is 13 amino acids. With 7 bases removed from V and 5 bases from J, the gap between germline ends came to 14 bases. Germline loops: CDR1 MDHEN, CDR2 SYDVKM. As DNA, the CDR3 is TGTGCCAGCACCCTACAATTTCAGACTGAAGCTTTCTTT. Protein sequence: CASTLQFQTEAFF.

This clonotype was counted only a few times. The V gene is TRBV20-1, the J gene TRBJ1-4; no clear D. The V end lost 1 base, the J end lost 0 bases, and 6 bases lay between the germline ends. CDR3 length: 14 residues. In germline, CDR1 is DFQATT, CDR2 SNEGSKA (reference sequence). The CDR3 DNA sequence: TGCAGTGCTAGAGTCTTGGCAACTAATGAAAAACTGTTTTTT. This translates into CSARVLATNEKLFF.

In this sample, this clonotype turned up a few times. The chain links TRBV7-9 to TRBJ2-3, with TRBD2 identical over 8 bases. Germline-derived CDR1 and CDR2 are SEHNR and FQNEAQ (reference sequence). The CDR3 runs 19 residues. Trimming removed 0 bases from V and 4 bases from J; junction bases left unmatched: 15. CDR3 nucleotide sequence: TGTGCCAGCAGCTTAGCGATGATTGCGGGGGGCCGGGGGTCAGATACGCAGTATTTT. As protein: CASSLAMIAGGRGSDTQYF.

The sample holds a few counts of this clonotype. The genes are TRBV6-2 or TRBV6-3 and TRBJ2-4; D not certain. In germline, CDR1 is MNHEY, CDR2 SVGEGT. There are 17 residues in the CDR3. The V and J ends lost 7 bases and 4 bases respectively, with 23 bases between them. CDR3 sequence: CASTTPKSGLLKNIQYF. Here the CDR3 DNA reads TGTGCCAGCACCACTCCGAAATCGGGTCTCTTAAAAAACATTCAGTACTTC.

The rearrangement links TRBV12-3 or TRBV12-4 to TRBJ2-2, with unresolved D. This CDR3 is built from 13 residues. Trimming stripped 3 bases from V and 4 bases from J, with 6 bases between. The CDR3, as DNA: TGTGCCAGCAGTTTTAAAATCACCGGGGAGCTGTTTTTT. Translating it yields CASSFKITGELFF.

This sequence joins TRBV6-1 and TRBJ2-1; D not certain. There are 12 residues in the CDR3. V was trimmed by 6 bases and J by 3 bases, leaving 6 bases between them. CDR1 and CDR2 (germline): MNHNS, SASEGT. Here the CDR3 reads CASSALYNEQFF. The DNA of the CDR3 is TGTGCCAGCAGCGCGCTCTACAATGAGCAGTTCTTC.

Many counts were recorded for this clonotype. The CDR3 protein is CASSDPWDGGREQYF. The CDR3 region has the DNA TGTGCCAGCAGTGACCCCTGGGACGGTGGGCGAGAGCAGTACTTC. The rearrangement uses TRBV12-3 or TRBV12-4 and TRBJ2-7; the D gene could be TRBD1 or TRBD2 (5 bases each). V was clipped by 5 bases and J by 7 bases, with 21 bases between them. This CDR3 contains 15 residues.

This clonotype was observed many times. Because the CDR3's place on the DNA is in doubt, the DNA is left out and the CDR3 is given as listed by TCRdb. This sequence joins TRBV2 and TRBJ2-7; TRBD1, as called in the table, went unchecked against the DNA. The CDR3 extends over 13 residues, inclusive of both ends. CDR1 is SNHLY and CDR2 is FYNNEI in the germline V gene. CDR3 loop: CASILDTGYEQYF.